These 19 T cell receptor beta chains came from one sample sequenced in a study of lymphopenia after photon versus proton radiotherapy. This table comes from immunoSEQ multiplex PCR, and its TCRdb copy is limited to in-frame clones, with some not included. In the table there are tens of thousands of clones, around 87% of which are singletons. Source: peripheral blood, taken from a patient treated with proton-based radiotherapy. All receptors come from a woman aged 55-69 years with cholangiocarcinoma. Some clones in this sample may be carry-over from other donors' samples.

In this sample, this clone turned up once. The gene calls are TRBV6-5 and TRBJ2-7; D perhaps matches TRBD2 (5 bases). V shed 0 bases and J shed 4 bases, with 10 bases lying between them. The CDR3 runs 14 residues. Germline-derived CDR1 and CDR2 are MNHEY and SVGAGI. In nucleotides, the CDR3 is TGTGCCAGCAGTTACTCCGGACTCGGTTACGAGCAGTACTTC. The encoded protein is CASSYSGLGYEQYF.

The chain employs TRBV27 and TRBJ1-2; 11 nucleotides align to TRBD1. J lost 7 bases, V lost 6 bases, and 1 base had no gene match. The CDR3 spans 12 residues. Germline values: CDR1 MNHEY, CDR2 SMNVEV (reference sequence). For the CDR3, the DNA is TGTGCCAGCAGCGGGACAGGGGGTGGCTACACCTTC. The encoded protein is CASSGTGGGYTF.

The chain employs TRBV5-6 and TRBJ1-1; 8 bases line up with TRBD1. Germline trimming cut 2 bases from V and 5 bases from J; bases unmatched to any gene: 5. The CDR3 is 14 amino acids. Germline values: CDR1 SGHDT, CDR2 YYEEEE. The CDR3: CASSFQDRVTEAFF. DNA for the CDR3: TGTGCCAGCAGCTTCCAGGACAGGGTTACTGAAGCTTTCTTT.

The CDR3 region is CASSRTVNTDTQYF. In DNA form, the CDR3 reads TGTGCCAGCTCACGGACGGTAAATACAGATACGCAGTATTTT. This rearrangement joins TRBV18 to TRBJ2-3, with D unresolved. The CDR3 extends over 14 amino acids. Trimming pared 4 bases from V and 3 bases from J, leaving 11 bases between. Germline lookup yields CDR1 KGHSH and CDR2 LQKENI.

This clone was detected only once. The rearrangement joins TRBV5-6 to TRBJ2-1, with 8 bases fitting TRBD1. Germline V gives CDR1 SGHDT, CDR2 YYEEEE. The V segment lost 4 bases and the J segment 4 bases; nucleotides outside the gene matches: 4. This CDR3 is 14 amino acids long. CDR3 nucleotide sequence: TGTGCCAGCAGCCTCAGGGGGCCTTACAATGAGCAGTTCTTC. Translation: CASSLRGPYNEQFF.

The J gene is TRBJ2-1, the V gene TRBV29-1; a weak D match, TRBD2 (6 bases). This CDR3 has 18 residues. CDR1 is SQVTM and CDR2 is ANQGSEA in the germline V gene. The V gene lost 3 bases and the J gene lost 0 bases, with 21 bases spanning the gap. DNA for the CDR3: TGCAGCGTTGAGGGACTTGTGGGCGGACGAAACTCCTACAATGAGCAGTTCTTC. As protein: CSVEGLVGGRNSYNEQFF.

The rearrangement links TRBV5-5 to TRBJ2-7; 8 positions agree with TRBD2. The CDR3 spans 15 residues. Germline-derived CDR1 and CDR2 are SGHKS and YYEKEE (reference sequence). Trimming cost V 5 bases and J 6 bases; bases outside gene matches: 13. CDR3 in amino acids: CASRTLAGLPGEQYF. In DNA, the CDR3 is TGTGCCAGCAGAACCCTAGCGGGTCTACCAGGCGAGCAGTACTTC.

V usage is TRBV18 and J usage is TRBJ2-7; no firm D call. The germline V and J ends were trimmed by 7 bases and 4 bases, with 8 bases remaining between them. Germline values: CDR1 KGHSH, CDR2 LQKENI. The CDR3 covers 11 residues. CDR3 sequence: CASYGGYEQYF. CDR3 coding DNA: TGTGCCAGCTATGGTGGATACGAGCAGTACTTC.

This clone was seen more than once but under ten times. The J gene is TRBJ1-5, the V gene TRBV5-1; no reliable D call. The CDR3 is 15 amino acids. CDR1 and CDR2 from the germline V gene are SGHRS and YFSETQ. The V end was cut by 2 bases, the J end by 7 bases, with 16 bases between. The DNA of the CDR3 is TGCGCCAGCAGCTTATCCGGGTCCTCTGGGCAGCCCCAGCATTTT. Translation gives CASSLSGSSGQPQHF.

CDR3 region: CASSQGGGRAVKDTQYF. CDR3 nucleotides: TGCGCCAGCAGCCAAGGCGGCGGGAGGGCCGTGAAAGATACGCAGTATTTT. The chain joins TRBV4-3 to TRBJ2-3; TRBD2 aligns across 9 bases. The CDR3 covers 17 residues. Germline loops: CDR1 LGHNA, CDR2 YSLEER. Trimming took 1 base from V and 5 from J; bases not matched to a gene: 10.

CDR3 sequence reads: CASSSSGRGDTQYF. CDR3 bases: TGTGCCAGTAGTTCTTCCGGGAGGGGGGATACGCAGTATTTT. The gene calls are TRBV19 and TRBJ2-3; TRBD2 matches at 8 bases. Germline CDR1 LNHDA, CDR2 SQIVND (reference sequence). V gave up 5 bases and J gave up 6 bases; unmatched junction bases: 7. This CDR3 region has 14 residues.

V usage is TRBV27 and J usage is TRBJ2-6; 8 nucleotides align to TRBD2. The V segment lost 9 bases and the J segment 5 bases; nucleotides outside the gene matches: 3. The CDR3 length is 13 residues. CDR1 is MNHEY, CDR2 SMNVEV, per germline (reference sequence). CDR3 nucleotide sequence: TGTGCCAGTGCGGGGGGTTGGGCCAACGTCCTGACTTTC. Residues: CASAGGWANVLTF. Looking up the rest from reference TRBV27 and TRBJ2-6 gives the full variable domain: EAQVTQNPRYLITVTGKKLTVTCSQNMNHEYMSWYRQDPGLGLRQIYYSMNVEVTDKGDVPEGYKVSRKEKRNFPLILESPSPNQTSLYFCASAGGWANVLTFGAGSRLTVL.

The J gene is TRBJ1-2, the V gene TRBV5-1, with TRBD1 as a possible D gene (6 bases). V was pared by 4 bases and J by 2 bases, with 12 bases between. The CDR3 spans 14 residues. CDR1 is SGHRS and CDR2 is YFSETQ in the germline V gene. CDR3 DNA sequence: TGCGCCAGCAGCACTACCACAGGGAACTATGGCTACACCTTC. Translated: CASSTTTGNYGYTF.

V gene TRBV5-1 combines with J gene TRBJ2-5, with D unclear. Per the germline V gene, CDR1 is SGHRS and CDR2 is YFSETQ. V was shortened by 5 bases and J by 1 base, with 9 bases between the two germline ends. The CDR3 runs to 13 residues. The CDR3 spells CASRATSQETQYF. DNA for the CDR3: TGCGCCAGCAGGGCGACCTCCCAAGAGACCCAGTACTTC.

The chain recombines TRBV5-1 with TRBJ2-2; 9 nucleotides agree with TRBD1. This CDR3 is built from 16 residues. Germline V gene data show CDR1 as SGHRS and CDR2 as YFSETQ. Trimming took 2 bases from V and 7 from J; bases not matched to a gene: 9. The CDR3 DNA is TGCGCCAGCAGCTTTCAGGACAGGGGAAGGAACGGGGAGCTGTTTTTT. This codes for CASSFQDRGRNGELFF.

The genes are TRBV4-3 and TRBJ2-3; 13 nucleotides line up with TRBD2. In germline, CDR1 is LGHNA, CDR2 YSLEER. Germline trimming cut 1 base from V and 0 bases from J; bases unmatched to any gene: 4. The CDR3 runs 18 residues. Here the CDR3 DNA reads TGCGCCAGCAGCCAAGGGACTAGCGGGAGTTTAAGCACAGATACGCAGTATTTT. It translates to CASSQGTSGSLSTDTQYF.

By its share, this clone is medium-sized. The rearrangement joins TRBV5-1 to TRBJ1-4; D is perhaps TRBD1 (5 bases). Germline CDR1 and CDR2: SGHRS and YFSETQ. This CDR3 region has 14 residues. V lost 4 bases and J 10 bases, leaving 17 bases between the germline ends. CDR3: CASSADTETGKLFF. CDR3 bases: TGCGCCAGCAGCGCGGACACAGAAACGGGAAAACTGTTTTTT.

The rearrangement links TRBV11-3 to TRBJ2-3; 8 bases map to TRBD1. CDR3 length: 20 amino acids. Trimming at V came to 2 bases and at J to 2 bases, leaving 18 bases not matched to a gene. Per the germline V gene, CDR1 is SGHNT and CDR2 is YENEEA. CDR3 coding DNA: TGTGCCAGCAGCTTACGTTCGCGGCTCTGGACAGGGACTCCCACAGATACGCAGTATTTT. Translating gives CASSLRSRLWTGTPTDTQYF.

V and J are TRBV2 and TRBJ1-5, with D perhaps matching TRBD1 (5 bases). This CDR3 comprises 15 residues. Germline V gene sequence: CDR1 SNHLY, CDR2 FYNNEI. Trimming left V 6 bases short and J 0 bases short, with 12 bases between. The CDR3 loop is CASREGRYSNQPQHF. The CDR3 DNA sequence: TGTGCCAGCAGGGAGGGACGGTATAGCAATCAGCCCCAGCATTTT.